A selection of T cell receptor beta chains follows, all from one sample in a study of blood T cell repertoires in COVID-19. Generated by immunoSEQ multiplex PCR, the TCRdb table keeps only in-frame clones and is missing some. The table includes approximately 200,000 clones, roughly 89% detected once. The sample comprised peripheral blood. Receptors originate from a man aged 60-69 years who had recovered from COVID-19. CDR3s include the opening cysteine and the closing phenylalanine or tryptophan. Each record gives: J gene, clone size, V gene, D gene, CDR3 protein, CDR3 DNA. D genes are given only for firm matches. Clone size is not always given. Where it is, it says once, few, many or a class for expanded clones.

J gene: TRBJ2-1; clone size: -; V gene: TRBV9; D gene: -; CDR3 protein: CASSRGNTYNEQFF; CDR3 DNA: TGTGCCAGCAGCCGGGGAAACACCTACAATGAGCAGTTCTTC
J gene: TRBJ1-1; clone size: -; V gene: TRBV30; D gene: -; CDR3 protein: CAWSESSEAFF; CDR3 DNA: TGTGCCTGGAGTGAAAGCTCTGAAGCTTTCTTT
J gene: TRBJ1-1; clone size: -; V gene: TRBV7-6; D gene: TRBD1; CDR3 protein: CASSSGQMNTEAFF; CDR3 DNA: TGTGCCAGCAGCTCGGGACAGATGAACACTGAAGCTTTCTTT
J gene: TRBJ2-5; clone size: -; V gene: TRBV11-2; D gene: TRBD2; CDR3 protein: CASSLGSSGKETQYF; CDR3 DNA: TGTGCCAGCAGCTTAGGGTCTAGCGGAAAAGAGACCCAGTACTTC
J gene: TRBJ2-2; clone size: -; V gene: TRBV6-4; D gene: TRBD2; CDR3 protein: CASSEFPTGLVGELFF; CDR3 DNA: TGTGCCAGCAGTGAATTCCCCACTGGACTAGTTGGGGAGCTGTTTTTT
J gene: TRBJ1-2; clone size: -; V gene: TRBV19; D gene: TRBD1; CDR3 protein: CASSPPTGNYGYTF; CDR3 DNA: TGTGCCAGTAGTCCCCCGACAGGGAACTATGGCTACACCTTC
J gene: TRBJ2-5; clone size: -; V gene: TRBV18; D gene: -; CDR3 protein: CASSPPATTGTQYF; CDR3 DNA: TGTGCCAGCTCACCACCTGCCACAACGGGGACCCAGTACTTC
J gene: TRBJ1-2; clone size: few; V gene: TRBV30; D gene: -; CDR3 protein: CAWSGGYGYTF; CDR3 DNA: TGTGCCTGGAGTGGAGGCTATGGCTACACCTTC
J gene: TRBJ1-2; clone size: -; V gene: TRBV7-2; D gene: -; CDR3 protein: CASSYGQGRGYGYTF; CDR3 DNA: TGTGCCAGCAGCTACGGGCAGGGGCGAGGATATGGCTACACCTTC
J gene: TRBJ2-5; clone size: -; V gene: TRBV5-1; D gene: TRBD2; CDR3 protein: CASSATVSGREETQYF; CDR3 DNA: TGCGCCAGCAGCGCCACCGTCAGCGGGAGGGAAGAGACCCAGTACTTC
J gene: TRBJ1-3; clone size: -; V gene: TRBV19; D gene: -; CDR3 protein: CATSIPRGTSGNTIYF; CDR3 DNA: TGTGCCACTTCAATCCCGAGAGGAACCTCTGGAAACACCATATATTTT
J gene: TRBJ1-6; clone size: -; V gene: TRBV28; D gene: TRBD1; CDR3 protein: CASSEGTGGGYNSPLHF; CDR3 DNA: TGTGCCAGCAGCGAGGGGACAGGGGGCGGCTATAATTCACCCCTCCACTTT
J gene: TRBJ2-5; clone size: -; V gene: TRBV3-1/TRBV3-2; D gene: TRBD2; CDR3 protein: CASSREEGLAGVETQYF; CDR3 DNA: TGTGCCAGCAGCCGAGAGGAAGGCCTAGCGGGAGTTGAGACCCAGTACTTC
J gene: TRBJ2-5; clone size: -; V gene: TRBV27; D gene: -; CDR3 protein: CASSSPSQETQYF; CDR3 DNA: TGTGCCAGCAGTTCGCCCAGCCAAGAGACCCAGTACTTC
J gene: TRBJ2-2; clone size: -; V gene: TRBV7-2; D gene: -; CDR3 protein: CASSLDGGPGELFF; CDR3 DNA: TGTGCCAGCAGCTTAGATGGAGGGCCCGGGGAGCTGTTTTTT
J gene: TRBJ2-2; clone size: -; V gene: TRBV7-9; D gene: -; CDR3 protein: CASSYWTANTGELFF; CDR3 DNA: TGTGCCAGCAGCTACTGGACAGCAAACACCGGGGAGCTGTTTTTT
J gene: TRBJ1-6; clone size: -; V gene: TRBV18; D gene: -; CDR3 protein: CASSPRPGVNNSPLHF; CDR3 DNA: TGTGCCAGCTCACCGAGGCCGGGGGTGAATAATTCACCCCTCCACTTT
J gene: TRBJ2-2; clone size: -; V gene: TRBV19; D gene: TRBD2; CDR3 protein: CASLGQTKLLAGGNTGELFF; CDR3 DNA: TGTGCCAGCCTCGGTCAGACGAAACTACTAGCGGGAGGGAACACCGGGGAGCTGTTTTTT
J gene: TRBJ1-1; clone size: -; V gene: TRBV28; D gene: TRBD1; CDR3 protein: CASSPTGGRTEAFF; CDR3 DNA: TGTGCCAGCAGTCCGACAGGGGGTCGGACTGAAGCTTTCTTT
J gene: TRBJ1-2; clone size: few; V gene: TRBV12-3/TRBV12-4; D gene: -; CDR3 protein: CASSLYYGYTF; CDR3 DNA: TGTGCCAGCAGCCTTTACTATGGCTACACCTTC
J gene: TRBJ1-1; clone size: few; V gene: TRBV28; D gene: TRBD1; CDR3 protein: CASSYPGQGGEAFF; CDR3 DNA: TGTGCCAGCAGTTACCCGGGACAGGGTGGTGAAGCTTTCTTT
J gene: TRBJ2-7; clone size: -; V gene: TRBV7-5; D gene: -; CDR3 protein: CARSLVWTGGFEQYF; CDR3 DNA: TGTGCCAGAAGCTTAGTATGGACAGGGGGTTTCGAGCAGTACTTC
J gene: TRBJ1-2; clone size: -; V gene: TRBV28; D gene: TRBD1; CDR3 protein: CASSSAAGGNYGYTF; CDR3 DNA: TGTGCCAGCAGTTCAGCAGCAGGGGGCAACTATGGCTACACCTTC
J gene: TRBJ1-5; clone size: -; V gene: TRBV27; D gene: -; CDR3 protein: CASSLHRSYSNQPQHF; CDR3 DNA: TGTGCCAGCAGTTTACACAGGAGTTATAGCAATCAGCCCCAGCATTTT
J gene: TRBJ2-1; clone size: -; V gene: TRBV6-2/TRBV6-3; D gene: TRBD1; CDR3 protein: CASSGMGQGSYNEQFF; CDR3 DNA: TGTGCCAGCAGTGGAATGGGACAGGGCTCCTACAATGAGCAGTTCTTC
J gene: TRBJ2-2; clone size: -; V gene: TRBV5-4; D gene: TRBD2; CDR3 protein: CASRRVAGRTTGELFF; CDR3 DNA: TGTGCCAGCAGGCGTGTAGCGGGGAGGACCACCGGGGAGCTGTTTTTT
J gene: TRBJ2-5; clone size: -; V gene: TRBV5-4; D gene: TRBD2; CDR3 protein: CASSLGTTSGGPQETQYF; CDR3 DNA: TGTGCCAGCAGCTTGGGGACAACTAGCGGGGGACCTCAAGAGACCCAGTACTTC
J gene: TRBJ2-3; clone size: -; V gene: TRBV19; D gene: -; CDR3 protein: CATTTGLGVTDTQYF; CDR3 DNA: TGTGCCACTACAACAGGGTTGGGGGTCACAGATACGCAGTATTTT
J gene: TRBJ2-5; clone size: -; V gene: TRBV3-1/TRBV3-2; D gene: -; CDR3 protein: CASSPLISGGKETQYF; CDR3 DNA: TGTGCCAGCAGCCCCCTAATTTCAGGCGGGAAAGAGACCCAGTACTTC
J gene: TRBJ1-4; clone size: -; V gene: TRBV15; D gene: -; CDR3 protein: CATSRGGPVNEKLFF; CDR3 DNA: TGTGCCACCAGCAGAGGAGGTCCCGTTAATGAAAAACTGTTTTTT
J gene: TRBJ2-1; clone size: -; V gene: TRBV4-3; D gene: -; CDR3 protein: CASSPQGGGTGGPVSEQFF; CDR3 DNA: TGCGCCAGCAGCCCCCAGGGGGGCGGGACGGGGGGGCCCGTTAGTGAGCAGTTCTTC
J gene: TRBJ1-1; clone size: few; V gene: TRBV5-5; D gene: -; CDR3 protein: CASSLVRAGARDTEAFF; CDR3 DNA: TGTGCCAGCAGCTTGGTCCGCGCAGGGGCCAGGGACACTGAAGCTTTCTTT
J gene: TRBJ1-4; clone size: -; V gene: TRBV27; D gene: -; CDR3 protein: CASSRTDRSNEKLFF; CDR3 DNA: TGTGCCAGCAGTCGGACTGACAGGTCTAATGAAAAACTGTTTTTT
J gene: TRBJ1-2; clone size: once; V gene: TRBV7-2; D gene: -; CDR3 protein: CASSPTVNYGYTF; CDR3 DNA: TGTGCCAGCAGCCCTACAGTAAACTATGGCTACACCTTC
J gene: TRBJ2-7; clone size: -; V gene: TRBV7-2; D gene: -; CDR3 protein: CASSLAGGAHYEQYF; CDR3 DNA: TGTGCCAGCAGCTTAGCAGGGGGGGCTCACTACGAGCAGTACTTC
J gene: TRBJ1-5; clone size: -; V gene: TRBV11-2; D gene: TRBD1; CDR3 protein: CASSTGTGLSNQPQHF; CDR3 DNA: TGTGCCAGCAGCACGGGGACAGGGCTTTCCAATCAGCCCCAGCATTTT
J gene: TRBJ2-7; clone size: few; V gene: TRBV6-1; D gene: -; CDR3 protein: CASSEVSSARYEQYF; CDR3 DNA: TGTGCCAGCAGTGAAGTATCCAGCGCACGGTACGAGCAGTACTTC
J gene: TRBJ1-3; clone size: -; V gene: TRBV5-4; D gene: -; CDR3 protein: CASSLAGGPAVGNTIYF; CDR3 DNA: TGTGCCAGCAGCTTGGCCGGGGGACCGGCGGTTGGAAACACCATATATTTT
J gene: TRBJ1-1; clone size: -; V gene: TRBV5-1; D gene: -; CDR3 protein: CASSLTDGGGAEAFF; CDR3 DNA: TGCGCCAGCAGCCTCACGGACGGGGGAGGTGCTGAAGCTTTCTTT
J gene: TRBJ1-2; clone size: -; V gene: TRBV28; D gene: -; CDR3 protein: CASTPPLRGGYTF; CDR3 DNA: TGTGCCAGCACCCCCCCCCTCAGGGGTGGCTACACCTTC
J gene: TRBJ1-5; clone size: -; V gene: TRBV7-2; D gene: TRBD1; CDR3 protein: CASSPPGQGNQPQHF; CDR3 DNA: TGTGCCAGCAGCCCGCCGGGACAGGGAAATCAGCCCCAGCATTTT
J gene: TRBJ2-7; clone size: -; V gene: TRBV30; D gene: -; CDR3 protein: CAWSVRRGGGEQYF; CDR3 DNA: TGTGCCTGGAGTGTGCGGAGGGGAGGAGGCGAGCAGTACTTC
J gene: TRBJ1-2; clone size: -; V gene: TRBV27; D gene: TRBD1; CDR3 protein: CASSFSHNPFDRGLNYGYTF; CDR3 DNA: TGTGCCAGCAGTTTTTCCCACAACCCCTTTGACAGGGGGCTCAACTATGGCTACACCTTC
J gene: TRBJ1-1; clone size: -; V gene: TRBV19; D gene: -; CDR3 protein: CASTTSGRGTEAFF; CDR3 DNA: TGTGCCAGTACCACATCAGGGCGGGGCACTGAAGCTTTCTTT
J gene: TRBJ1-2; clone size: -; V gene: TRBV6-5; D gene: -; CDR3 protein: CASSQTTNYGYTF; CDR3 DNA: TGTGCCAGCAGTCAGACTACCAACTATGGCTACACCTTC
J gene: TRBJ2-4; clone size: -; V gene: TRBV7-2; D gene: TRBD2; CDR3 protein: CASSRGRASGGNIQYF; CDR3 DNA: TGTGCCAGCAGCCGGGGGAGGGCTAGCGGGGGGAACATTCAGTACTTC
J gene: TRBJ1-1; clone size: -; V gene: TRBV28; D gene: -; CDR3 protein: CASSLLQGVGTEAFF; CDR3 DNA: TGTGCCAGCAGTTTACTACAGGGCGTTGGCACTGAAGCTTTCTTT
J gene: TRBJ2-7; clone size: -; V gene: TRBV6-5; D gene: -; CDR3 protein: CATSSPLSSYEQYF; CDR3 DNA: TGTGCCACCAGTTCCCCCCTCAGCTCCTACGAGCAGTACTTC
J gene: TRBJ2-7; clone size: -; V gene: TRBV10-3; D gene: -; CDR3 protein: CAISEGAGMDEQYF; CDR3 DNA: TGTGCCATCAGTGAGGGGGCAGGTATGGACGAGCAGTACTTC
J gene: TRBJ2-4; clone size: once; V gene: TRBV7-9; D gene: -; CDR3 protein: CASSLGQGNIQYF; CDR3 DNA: TGTGCCAGCAGCTTGGGTCAGGGCAACATTCAGTACTTC
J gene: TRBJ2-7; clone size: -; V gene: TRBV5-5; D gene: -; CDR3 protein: CASSSDPGHRTPENF; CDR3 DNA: TGTGCCAGCAGCTCGGACCCGGGACATCGAACCCCGGAAAACTTC
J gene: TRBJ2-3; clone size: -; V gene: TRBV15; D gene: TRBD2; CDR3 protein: CATRSRGYGTDTQYF; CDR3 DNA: TGTGCCACCAGGTCGCGGGGGTATGGAACAGATACGCAGTATTTT
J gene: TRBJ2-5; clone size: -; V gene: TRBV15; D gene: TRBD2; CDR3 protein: CATSRGRAGDGETQYF; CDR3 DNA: TGTGCCACCAGCAGAGGTCGGGCGGGAGACGGCGAGACCCAGTACTTC
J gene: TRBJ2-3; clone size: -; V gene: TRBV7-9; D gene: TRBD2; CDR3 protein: CASSLIGRGGRDTQYF; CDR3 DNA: TGTGCCAGCAGCTTGATTGGGCGGGGGGGCCGAGATACGCAGTATTTT
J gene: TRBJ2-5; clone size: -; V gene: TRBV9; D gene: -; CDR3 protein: CASSTRLQETQYF; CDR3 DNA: TGTGCCAGCAGTACAAGACTTCAAGAGACCCAGTACTTC
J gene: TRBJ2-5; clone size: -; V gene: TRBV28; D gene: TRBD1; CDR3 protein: CASSFGQAETQYF; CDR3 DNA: TGTGCCAGCAGTTTTGGACAGGCCGAGACCCAGTACTTC
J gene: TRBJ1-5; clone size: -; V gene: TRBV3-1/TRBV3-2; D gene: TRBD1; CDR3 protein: CASSLFPPGQGNQPQHF; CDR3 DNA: TGTGCCAGCAGCCTATTTCCGCCGGGACAGGGCAATCAGCCCCAGCATTTT
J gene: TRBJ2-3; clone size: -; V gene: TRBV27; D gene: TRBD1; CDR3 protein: CASSLGTGDVTDTQYF; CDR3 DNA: TGTGCCAGCAGTTTAGGGACAGGAGACGTAACAGATACGCAGTATTTT
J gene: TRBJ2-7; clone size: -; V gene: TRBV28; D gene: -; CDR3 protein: CASSFRGGGSEQYF; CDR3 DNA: TGTGCCAGCAGTTTCCGAGGGGGTGGGAGCGAGCAGTACTTC
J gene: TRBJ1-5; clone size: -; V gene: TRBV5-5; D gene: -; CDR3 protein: CASSLSGRSNQPQHF; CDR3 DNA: TGTGCCAGCAGCTTGTCGGGAAGAAGCAATCAGCCCCAGCATTTT